This T cell receptor (beta chain) was sequenced in a study of blood T cell repertoires in COVID-19. Assay: immunoSEQ multiplex PCR; the TCRdb copy retains only in-frame clones and omits some. The top ten clones hold under 11% of a sample with around 220,000 clones, more than 80% of them seen once. The CDR3 has 17 residues. The V segment lost 3 bases and the J segment 4 bases; nucleotides outside the gene matches: 12. Germline values: CDR1 KGHDR, CDR2 SFDVKD. The receptor was isolated from an elderly woman with acute or convalescent COVID-19. Sequenced sample: peripheral blood. The rearrangement joins TRBV24-1 to TRBJ2-5, with 8 nucleotides matching TRBD2. DNA of the CDR3: TGTGCCACCAGTGATCCTACCCCGGGGACTAGTGGAGAGACCCAGTACTTC. Residues: CATSDPTPGTSGETQYF.